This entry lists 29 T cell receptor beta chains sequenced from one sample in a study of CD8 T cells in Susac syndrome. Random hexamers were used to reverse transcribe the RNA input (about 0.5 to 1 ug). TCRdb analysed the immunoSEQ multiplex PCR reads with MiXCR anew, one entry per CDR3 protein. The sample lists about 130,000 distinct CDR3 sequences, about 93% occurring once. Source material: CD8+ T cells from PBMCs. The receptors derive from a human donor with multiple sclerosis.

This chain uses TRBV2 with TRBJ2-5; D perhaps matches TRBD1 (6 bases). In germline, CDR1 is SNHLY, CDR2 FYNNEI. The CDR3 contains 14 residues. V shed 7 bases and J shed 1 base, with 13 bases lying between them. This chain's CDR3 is CASTNRVLQETQYF. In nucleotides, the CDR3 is TGTGCCAGCACAAACAGGGTACTCCAAGAGACCCAGTACTTC.

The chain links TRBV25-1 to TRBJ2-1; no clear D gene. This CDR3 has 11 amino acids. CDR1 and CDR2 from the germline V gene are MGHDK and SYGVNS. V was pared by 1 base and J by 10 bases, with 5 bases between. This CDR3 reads CASSEWGEQFF. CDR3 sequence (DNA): TGTGCCAGCAGTGAATGGGGAGAGCAGTTCTTC. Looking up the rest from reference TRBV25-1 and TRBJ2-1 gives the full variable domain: EADIYQTPRYLVIGTGKKITLECSQTMGHDKMYWYQQDPGMELHLIHYSYGVNSTEKGDLSSESTVSRIRTEHFPLTLESARPSHTSQYLCASSEWGEQFFGPGTRLTVL.

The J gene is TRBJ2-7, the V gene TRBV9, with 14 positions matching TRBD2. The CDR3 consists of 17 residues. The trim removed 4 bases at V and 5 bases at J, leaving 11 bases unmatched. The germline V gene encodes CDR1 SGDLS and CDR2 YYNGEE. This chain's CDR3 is CASSHGTSGSQEHEQYF. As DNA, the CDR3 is TGTGCCAGCAGCCACGGGACTAGCGGGAGTCAGGAGCACGAGCAGTACTTC. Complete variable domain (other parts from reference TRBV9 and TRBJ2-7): DSGVTQTPKHLITATGQRVTLRCSPRSGDLSVYWYQQSLDQGLQFLIQYYNGEERAKGNILERFSAQQFPDLHSELNLSSLELGDSALYFCASSHGTSGSQEHEQYFGPGTRLTVT.

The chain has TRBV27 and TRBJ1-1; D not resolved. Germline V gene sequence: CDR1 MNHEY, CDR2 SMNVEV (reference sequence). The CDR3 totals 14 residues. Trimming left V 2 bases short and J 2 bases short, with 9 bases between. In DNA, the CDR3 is TGTGCCAGCAGTTTACGGCAGATCAACACTGAAGCTTTCTTT. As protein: CASSLRQINTEAFF.

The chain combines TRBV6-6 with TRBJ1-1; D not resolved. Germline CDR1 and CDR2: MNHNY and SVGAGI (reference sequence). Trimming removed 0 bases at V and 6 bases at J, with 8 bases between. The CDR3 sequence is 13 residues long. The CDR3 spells CASSYSTVAEAFF. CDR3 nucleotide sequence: TGTGCCAGCAGTTACTCGACGGTGGCTGAAGCTTTCTTT.

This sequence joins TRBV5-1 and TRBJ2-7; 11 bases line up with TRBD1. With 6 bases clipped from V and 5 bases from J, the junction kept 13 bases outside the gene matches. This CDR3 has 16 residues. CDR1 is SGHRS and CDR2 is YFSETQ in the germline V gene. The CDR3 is CASTPIVVGQGDEQYF. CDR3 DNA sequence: TGCGCCAGCACCCCGATTGTTGTGGGACAGGGGGACGAGCAGTACTTC.

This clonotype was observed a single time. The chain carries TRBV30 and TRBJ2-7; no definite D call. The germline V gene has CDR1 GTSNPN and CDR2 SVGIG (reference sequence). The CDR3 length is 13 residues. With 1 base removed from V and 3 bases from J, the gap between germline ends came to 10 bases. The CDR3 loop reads CAWSGGRNYEQYF. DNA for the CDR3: TGTGCCTGGAGTGGCGGCAGGAACTACGAGCAGTACTTC.

The CDR3 DNA reads TGTGCCAGCACCATTGGGCAGGGGACCTCTTTAGGACCCCTCCACTTT. Residues: CASTIGQGTSLGPLHF. The rearrangement joins TRBV28 to TRBJ1-6; D perhaps matches TRBD1 (6 bases). Trimming removed 7 bases from V and 12 bases from J, with 25 bases in between. Germline CDR1 and CDR2: MDHEN and SYDVKM. This CDR3 contains 16 residues.

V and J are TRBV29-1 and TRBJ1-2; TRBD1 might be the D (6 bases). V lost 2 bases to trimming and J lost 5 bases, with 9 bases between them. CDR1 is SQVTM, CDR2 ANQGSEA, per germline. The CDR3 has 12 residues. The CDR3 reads CSVENREYGYTF. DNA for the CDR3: TGCAGCGTTGAAAACAGGGAGTATGGCTACACCTTC. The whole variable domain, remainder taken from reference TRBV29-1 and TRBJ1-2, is SAVISQKPSRDICQRGTSLTIQCQVDSQVTMMFWYRQQPGQSLTLIATANQGSEATYESGFVIDKFPISRPNLTFSTLTVSNMSPEDSSIYLCSVENREYGYTFGSGTRLTVV.

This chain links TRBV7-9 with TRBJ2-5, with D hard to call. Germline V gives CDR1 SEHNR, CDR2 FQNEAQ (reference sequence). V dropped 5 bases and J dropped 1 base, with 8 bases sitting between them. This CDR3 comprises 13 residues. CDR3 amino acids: CASSPTPQETQYF. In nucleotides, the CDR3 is TGTGCCAGCAGCCCGACCCCCCAAGAGACCCAGTACTTC.

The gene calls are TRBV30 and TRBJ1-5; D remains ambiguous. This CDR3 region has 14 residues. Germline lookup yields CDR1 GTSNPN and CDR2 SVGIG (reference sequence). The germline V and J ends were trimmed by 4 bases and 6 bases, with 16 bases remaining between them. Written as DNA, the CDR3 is TGTGCCTGGACCGGTGTAGGCTCTGGTCAGCCCCAGCATTTT. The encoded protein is CAWTGVGSGQPQHF.

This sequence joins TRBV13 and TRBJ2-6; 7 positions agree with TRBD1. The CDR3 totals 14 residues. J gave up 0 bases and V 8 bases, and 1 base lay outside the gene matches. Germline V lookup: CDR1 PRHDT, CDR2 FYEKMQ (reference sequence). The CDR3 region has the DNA TGTGCCAGCGGGGACAGCTCTGGGGCCAACGTCCTGACTTTC. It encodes CASGDSSGANVLTF.

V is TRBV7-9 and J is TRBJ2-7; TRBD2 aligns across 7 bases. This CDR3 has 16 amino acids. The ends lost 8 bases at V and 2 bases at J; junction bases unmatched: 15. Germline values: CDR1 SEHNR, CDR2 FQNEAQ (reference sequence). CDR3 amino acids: CASAIKGAGSPYEQYF. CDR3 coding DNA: TGTGCCAGCGCGATCAAAGGAGCGGGGTCGCCCTACGAGCAGTACTTC.

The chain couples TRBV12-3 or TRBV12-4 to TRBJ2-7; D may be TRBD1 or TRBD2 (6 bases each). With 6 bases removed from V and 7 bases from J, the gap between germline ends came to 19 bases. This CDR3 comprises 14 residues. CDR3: CASRAGGLAVEQYF. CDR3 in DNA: TGTGCCAGCAGGGCCGGGGGCCTCGCTGTGGAGCAGTACTTC.

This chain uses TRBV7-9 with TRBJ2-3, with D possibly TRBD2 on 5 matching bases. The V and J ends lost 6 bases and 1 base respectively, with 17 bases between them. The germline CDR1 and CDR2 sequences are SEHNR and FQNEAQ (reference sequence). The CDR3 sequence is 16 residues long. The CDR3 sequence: CASSKRIPGGTDTQYF. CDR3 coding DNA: TGTGCCAGCAGTAAGCGGATCCCCGGGGGCACAGATACGCAGTATTTT.

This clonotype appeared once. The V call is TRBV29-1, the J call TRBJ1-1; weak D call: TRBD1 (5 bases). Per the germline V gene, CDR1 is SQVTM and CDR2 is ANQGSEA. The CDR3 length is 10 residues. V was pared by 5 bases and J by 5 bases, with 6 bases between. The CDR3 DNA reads TGCAGCGTTCGGGGGACTGAAGCTTTCTTT. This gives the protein CSVRGTEAFF.

The CDR3 sequence is CASSSANTEAFF. CDR3 DNA: TGTGCCAGCAGTTCCGCGAACACTGAAGCTTTCTTT. The genes are TRBV12-3 or TRBV12-4 and TRBJ1-1; D remains unclear. V lost 4 bases to trimming and J lost 1 base, with 4 bases between them. This CDR3 is 12 amino acids long.

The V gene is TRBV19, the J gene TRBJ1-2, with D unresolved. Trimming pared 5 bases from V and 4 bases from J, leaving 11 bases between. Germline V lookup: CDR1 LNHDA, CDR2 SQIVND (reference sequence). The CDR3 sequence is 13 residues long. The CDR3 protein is CASSPSGGYGYTF. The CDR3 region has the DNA TGTGCCAGTAGTCCCTCCGGAGGCTATGGCTACACCTTC.

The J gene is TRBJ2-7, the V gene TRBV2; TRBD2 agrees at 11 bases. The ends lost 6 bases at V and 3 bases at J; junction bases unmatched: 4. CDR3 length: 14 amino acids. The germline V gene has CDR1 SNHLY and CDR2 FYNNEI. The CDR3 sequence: CASSGLAGFYEQYF. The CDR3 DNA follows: TGTGCCAGCAGCGGACTAGCGGGTTTCTACGAGCAGTACTTC.

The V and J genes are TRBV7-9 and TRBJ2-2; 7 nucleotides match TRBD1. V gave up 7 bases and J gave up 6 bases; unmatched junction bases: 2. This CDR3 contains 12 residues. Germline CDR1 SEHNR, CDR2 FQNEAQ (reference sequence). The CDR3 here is CASTGQAGELFF. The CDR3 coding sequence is TGTGCCAGCACCGGACAGGCCGGGGAGCTGTTTTTT.

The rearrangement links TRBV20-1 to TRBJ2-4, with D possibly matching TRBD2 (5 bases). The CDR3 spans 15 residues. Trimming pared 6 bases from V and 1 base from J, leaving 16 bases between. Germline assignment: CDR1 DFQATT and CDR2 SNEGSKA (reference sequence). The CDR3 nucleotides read TGCAGTGCGAAATCGGCTAGCAGTGCCAAAAACATTCAGTACTTC. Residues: CSAKSASSAKNIQYF.

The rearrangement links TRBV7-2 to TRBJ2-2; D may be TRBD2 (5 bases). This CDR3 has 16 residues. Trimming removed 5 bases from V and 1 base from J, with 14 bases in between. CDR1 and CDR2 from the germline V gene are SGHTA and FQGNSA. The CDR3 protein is CASSPHPGLNTGELFF. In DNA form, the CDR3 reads TGTGCCAGCAGCCCACACCCCGGACTGAACACCGGGGAGCTGTTTTTT.

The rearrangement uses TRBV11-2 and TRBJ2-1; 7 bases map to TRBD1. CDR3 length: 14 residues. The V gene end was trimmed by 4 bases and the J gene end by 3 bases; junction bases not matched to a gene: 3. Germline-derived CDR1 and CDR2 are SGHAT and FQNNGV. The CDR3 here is CASSSGQSYNEQFF. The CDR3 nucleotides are TGTGCCAGCAGCTCGGGACAGAGCTACAATGAGCAGTTCTTC.

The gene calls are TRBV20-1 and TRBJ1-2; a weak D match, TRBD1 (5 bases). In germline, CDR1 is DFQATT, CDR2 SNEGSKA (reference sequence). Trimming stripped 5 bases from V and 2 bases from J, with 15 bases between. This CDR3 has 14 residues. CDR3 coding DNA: TGCAGTGCTCCTCACTTCCGGGACAACTATGGCTACACCTTC. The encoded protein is CSAPHFRDNYGYTF.

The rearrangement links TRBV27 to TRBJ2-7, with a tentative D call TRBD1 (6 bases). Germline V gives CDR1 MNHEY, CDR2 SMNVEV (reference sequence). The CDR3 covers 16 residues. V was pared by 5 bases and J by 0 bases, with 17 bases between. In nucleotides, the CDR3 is TGTGCCAGCAGTCCCATTACAGGGCCCCTCTCCTACGAGCAGTACTTC. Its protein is CASSPITGPLSYEQYF.

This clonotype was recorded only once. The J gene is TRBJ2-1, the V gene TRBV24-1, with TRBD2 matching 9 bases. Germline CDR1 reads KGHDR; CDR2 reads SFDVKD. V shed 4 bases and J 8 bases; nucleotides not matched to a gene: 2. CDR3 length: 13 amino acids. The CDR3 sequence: CATSEAGGDEQFF. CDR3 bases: TGTGCCACCAGTGAGGCGGGAGGGGATGAGCAGTTCTTC.

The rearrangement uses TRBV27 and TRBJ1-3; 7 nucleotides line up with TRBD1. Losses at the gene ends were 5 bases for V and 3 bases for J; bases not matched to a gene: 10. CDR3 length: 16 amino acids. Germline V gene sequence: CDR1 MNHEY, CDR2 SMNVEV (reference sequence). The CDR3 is CASSMTQGVHGNTIYF. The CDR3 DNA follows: TGTGCCAGCAGTATGACGCAGGGGGTGCATGGAAACACCATATATTTT.

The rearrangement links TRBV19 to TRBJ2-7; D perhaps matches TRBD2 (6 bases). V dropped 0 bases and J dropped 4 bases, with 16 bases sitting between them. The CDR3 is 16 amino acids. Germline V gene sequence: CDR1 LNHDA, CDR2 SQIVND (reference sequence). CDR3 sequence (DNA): TGTGCCAGTAGTATAGATGTTCGAGGGAGGAGGTACGAGCAGTACTTC. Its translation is CASSIDVRGRRYEQYF.

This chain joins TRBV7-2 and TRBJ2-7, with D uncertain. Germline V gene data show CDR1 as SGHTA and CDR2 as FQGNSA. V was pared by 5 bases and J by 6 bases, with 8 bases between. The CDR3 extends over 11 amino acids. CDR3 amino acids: CASSLGAEQYF. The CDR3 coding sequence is TGTGCCAGCAGCCTCGGCGCCGAGCAGTACTTC.